Following are 13 T cell receptor beta chains from one sample sequenced in a study of read filtering for tumor transcriptome and immune sequencing. This library used roughly 370 ng RNA and molecular barcoded adaptors spanning alpha/delta and beta/gamma chains. TCRdb redid the calling of the reads with MiXCR, one entry per CDR3 protein. The sample includes some 130,000 distinct CDR3 sequences, around 13% of them seen just once. The sequenced material came from a population of CD138-negative cells sorted from bone marrow. The receptors were sampled from a donor aged 40 or over with multiple myeloma.

This clonotype was observed at least ten times. The chain carries TRBV4-2 and TRBJ2-7; 11 nucleotides match TRBD2. After removal of 0 bases from V and 2 bases from J, the junction contained 0 bases not matched to a gene. The CDR3 extends over 15 amino acids. Germline CDR1 is LGHNA and CDR2 is YNFKEQ. CDR3 protein: CASSQELAGAYEQYF. The CDR3 nucleotides are TGTGCCAGCAGCCAAGAACTAGCGGGAGCCTACGAGCAGTACTTC.

The table lists this clonotype with many counts. CDR3 sequence (DNA): TGTGCCAGCAGCGTAGCTGCAGGGAGTATAGATGAGCAGTTCTTC. As protein: CASSVAAGSIDEQFF. The chain links TRBV9 to TRBJ2-1; the D gene could be TRBD1 or TRBD2 (5 bases each). CDR3 size: 15 residues. Germline V lookup: CDR1 SGDLS, CDR2 YYNGEE. Trimming took off 0 bases at V and 8 bases at J, with 15 bases between the two ends.

Many counts were recorded for this clonotype. The CDR3 DNA reads TGTGCCAGTAGTCAACAGGGTCAGATGAACACTGAAGCTTTCTTT. Its protein is CASSQQGQMNTEAFF. The chain recombines TRBV19 with TRBJ1-1, with TRBD1 as a possible D gene (6 bases). From germline, CDR1 is LNHDA and CDR2 SQIVND (reference sequence). The CDR3 has 15 residues. V was trimmed by 5 bases and J by 0 bases, leaving 13 bases between them.

This clonotype was found many times. The J gene is TRBJ2-1, the V gene TRBV7-9; D might be TRBD1 (6 bases). This CDR3 is built from 14 residues. Per germline, CDR1 SEHNR and CDR2 FQNEAQ (reference sequence). V was trimmed by 1 base and J by 8 bases, leaving 12 bases between them. CDR3 region: CASSLEYRVYEQFF. The DNA for the CDR3 is TGTGCCAGCAGCTTAGAGTACAGGGTCTATGAGCAGTTCTTC.

The sample holds many counts of this clonotype. This chain links TRBV29-1 with TRBJ2-3; no clear D gene. The CDR3 is 12 amino acids. Germline CDR1 reads SQVTM; CDR2 reads ANQGSEA. Trimming took 6 bases from V and 0 from J, leaving 7 bases between them. The CDR3 nucleotides are TGCAGCGTCCTTTTTAGCACAGATACGCAGTATTTT. This gives the protein CSVLFSTDTQYF.

This chain uses TRBV20-1 with TRBJ1-1; 8 bases fit TRBD1. Looked up from germline, CDR1 is DFQATT and CDR2 is SNEGSKA (reference sequence). CDR3 length equals 16 residues. After removal of 0 bases from V and 6 bases from J, the junction contained 12 bases not matched to a gene. The CDR3 DNA reads TGCAGTGCTAGAGACCCCCAGGGGGCTATGGACGCTGAAGCTTTCTTT. Encoded protein: CSARDPQGAMDAEAFF.

In this sample, this clonotype turned up many times. The J gene is TRBJ2-1, the V gene TRBV3-1, with a tentative D call TRBD2 (5 bases). V was clipped by 5 bases and J by 7 bases, with 9 bases between them. This CDR3 comprises 12 residues. Per germline, CDR1 LGHDT and CDR2 YNNKEL (reference sequence). The CDR3: CASSGSANEQFF. CDR3 in DNA: TGTGCCAGCAGCGGTAGCGCGAATGAGCAGTTCTTC.

This clonotype was recorded only once. The final CDR3 position lacks the conserved phenylalanine or tryptophan, pointing to a likely read error. The genes are TRBV7-9 and TRBJ2-5, with D possibly TRBD2 on 6 matching bases. This CDR3 region has 15 residues. The germline V gene encodes CDR1 SEHNR and CDR2 FQNEAQ (reference sequence). CDR3 sequence: CAISLRAGSEETQYL. The DNA of the CDR3 is TGTGCCATCAGCTTAAGGGCCGGGAGCGAAGAGACCCAGTACCTC.

This clonotype was seen repeatedly, ten times or more. The V gene is TRBV20-1, the J gene TRBJ1-2; no clear D gene. This CDR3 is 13 amino acids long. Germline CDR1 is DFQATT and CDR2 is SNEGSKA (reference sequence). V dropped 3 bases and J dropped 8 bases, with 16 bases sitting between them. The CDR3 coding sequence is TGCAGTGCTAGTGAGGCCCCCAATCCCGGCTACACCTTC. Amino acid sequence: CSASEAPNPGYTF.

This clonotype was recorded at least ten times. CDR3 nucleotide sequence: TGTGCCAGCAGCCTAGACGTGAGGAATCAGCCCCAGCATTTT. Translating gives CASSLDVRNQPQHF. The rearrangement uses TRBV7-2 and TRBJ1-5; D ambiguous. The CDR3 runs to 14 residues. In germline, CDR1 is SGHTA, CDR2 FQGNSA. Between the trimmed V and J ends, which lost 5 bases and 4 bases, there was a span of 12 bases.

This chain joins TRBV19 and TRBJ1-1; D remains ambiguous. The germline V and J ends were trimmed by 10 bases and 2 bases, with 20 bases remaining between them. The CDR3 spans 15 residues. From germline, CDR1 is LNHDA and CDR2 SQIVND (reference sequence). This CDR3 is CATRNQGGRNTEAFF. CDR3 nucleotide sequence: TGTGCCACCAGAAACCAAGGAGGCAGAAACACTGAAGCTTTCTTT.

This clonotype was seen repeatedly, ten times or more. J is TRBJ1-1 and V is TRBV27; D unresolved. Trimming took off 5 bases at V and 7 bases at J, with 11 bases between the two ends. In germline, CDR1 is MNHEY, CDR2 SMNVEV (reference sequence). The CDR3 covers 12 residues. The CDR3 reads CASSILNGEAFF. The CDR3 DNA follows: TGTGCCAGCAGTATTCTGAACGGTGAAGCTTTCTTT.

This clonotype was recorded many times. The gene calls are TRBV27 and TRBJ1-1; D call uncertain. Germline V gene data show CDR1 as MNHEY and CDR2 as SMNVEV (reference sequence). CDR3 size: 15 residues. With 5 bases removed from V and 2 bases from J, the gap between germline ends came to 15 bases. Here the CDR3 reads CASSPRLLRNTEAFF. The CDR3 region has the DNA TGTGCCAGCAGTCCCCGTTTACTCAGAAACACTGAAGCTTTCTTT.